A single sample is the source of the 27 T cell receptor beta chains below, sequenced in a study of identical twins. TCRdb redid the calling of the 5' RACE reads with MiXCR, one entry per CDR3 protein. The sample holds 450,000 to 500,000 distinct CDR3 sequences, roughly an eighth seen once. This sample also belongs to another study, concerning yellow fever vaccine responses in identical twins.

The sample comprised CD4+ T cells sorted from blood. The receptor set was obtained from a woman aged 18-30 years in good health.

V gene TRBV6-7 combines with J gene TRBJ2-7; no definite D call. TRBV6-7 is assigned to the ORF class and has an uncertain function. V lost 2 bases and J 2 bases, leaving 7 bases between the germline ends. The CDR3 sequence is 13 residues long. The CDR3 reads CASSYVGPYEQYF. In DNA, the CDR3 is TGTGCCAGCAGTTACGTGGGTCCCTACGAGCAGTACTTC.

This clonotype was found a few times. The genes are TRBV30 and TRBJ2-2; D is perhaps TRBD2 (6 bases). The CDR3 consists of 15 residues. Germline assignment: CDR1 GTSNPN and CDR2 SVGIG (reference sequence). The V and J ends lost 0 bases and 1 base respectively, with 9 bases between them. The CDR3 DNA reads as TGTGCCTGGAGTGTGGGGGGAAAGAACACCGGGGAGCTGTTTTTT. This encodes CAWSVGGKNTGELFF.

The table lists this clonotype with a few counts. CDR3 amino acids: CASSVGSGAGTDTQYF. CDR3 nucleotide sequence: TGTGCCAGCAGCGTAGGATCAGGGGCCGGCACAGATACGCAGTATTTT. This chain links TRBV9 with TRBJ2-3, with TRBD1 as a possible D gene (6 bases). V was shortened by 0 bases and J by 1 base, with 12 bases between the two germline ends. The CDR3 length is 16 residues. Germline V gene data show CDR1 as SGDLS and CDR2 as YYNGEE.

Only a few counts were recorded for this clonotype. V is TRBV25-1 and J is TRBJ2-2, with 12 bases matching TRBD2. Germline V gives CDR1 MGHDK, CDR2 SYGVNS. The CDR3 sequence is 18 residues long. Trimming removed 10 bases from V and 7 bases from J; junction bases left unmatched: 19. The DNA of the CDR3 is TGTGCCACCACCGCCGATCGGGCTAGCGGGAGGGTTGGCGGGGAGCTGTTTTTT. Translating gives CATTADRASGRVGGELFF.

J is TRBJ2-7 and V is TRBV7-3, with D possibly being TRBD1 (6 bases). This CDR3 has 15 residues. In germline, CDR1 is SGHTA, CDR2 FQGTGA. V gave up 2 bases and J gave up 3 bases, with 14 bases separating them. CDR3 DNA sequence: TGTGCCAGCAGCTTATCTCCGGGACACCGCTACGAGCAGTACTTC. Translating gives CASSLSPGHRYEQYF.

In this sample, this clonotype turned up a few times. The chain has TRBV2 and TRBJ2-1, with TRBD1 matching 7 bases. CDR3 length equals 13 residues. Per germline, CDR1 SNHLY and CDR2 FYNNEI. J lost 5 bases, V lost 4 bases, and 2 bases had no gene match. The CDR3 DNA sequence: TGTGCCAGCAGTGGGGACAGCGACAATGAGCAGTTCTTC. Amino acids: CASSGDSDNEQFF.

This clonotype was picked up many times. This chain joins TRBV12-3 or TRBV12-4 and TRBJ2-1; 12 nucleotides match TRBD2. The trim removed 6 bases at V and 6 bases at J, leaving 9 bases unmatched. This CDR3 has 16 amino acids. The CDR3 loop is CASSSMTSGSPNEQFF. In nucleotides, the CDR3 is TGTGCCAGCAGCTCTATGACTAGCGGGAGCCCCAATGAGCAGTTCTTC.

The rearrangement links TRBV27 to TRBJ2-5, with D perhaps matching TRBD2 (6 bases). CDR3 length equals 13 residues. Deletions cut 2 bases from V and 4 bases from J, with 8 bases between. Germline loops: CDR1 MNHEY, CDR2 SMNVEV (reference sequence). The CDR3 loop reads CASSLTSLETQYF. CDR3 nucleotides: TGTGCCAGCAGTTTAACTAGCTTAGAGACCCAGTACTTC.

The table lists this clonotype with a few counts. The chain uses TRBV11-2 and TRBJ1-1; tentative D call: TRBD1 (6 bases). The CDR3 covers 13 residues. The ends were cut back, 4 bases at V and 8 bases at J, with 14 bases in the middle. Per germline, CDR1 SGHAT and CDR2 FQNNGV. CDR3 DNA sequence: TGTGCCAGCAGCTCAACGGGACAAACCGAAGCTTTCTTT. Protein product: CASSSTGQTEAFF. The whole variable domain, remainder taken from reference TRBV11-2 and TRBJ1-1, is EAGVAQSPRYKIIEKRQSVAFWCNPISGHATLYWYQQILGQGPKLLIQFQNNGVVDDSQLPKDRFSAERLKGVDSTLKIQPAKLEDSAVYLCASSSTGQTEAFFGQGTRLTVV.

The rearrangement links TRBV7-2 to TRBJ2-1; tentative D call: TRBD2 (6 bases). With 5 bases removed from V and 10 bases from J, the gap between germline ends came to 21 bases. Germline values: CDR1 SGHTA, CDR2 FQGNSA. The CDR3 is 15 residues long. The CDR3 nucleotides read TGTGCCAGCAGCCCCTCTTTAAGGACTAAAGTAGAGCAGTTCTTC. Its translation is CASSPSLRTKVEQFF. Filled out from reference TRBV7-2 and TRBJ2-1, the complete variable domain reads GAGVSQSPSNKVTEKGKDVELRCDPISGHTALYWYRQSLGQGLEFLIYFQGNSAPDKSGLPSDRFSAERTGGSVSTLTIQRTQQEDSAVYLCASSPSLRTKVEQFFGPGTRLTVL.

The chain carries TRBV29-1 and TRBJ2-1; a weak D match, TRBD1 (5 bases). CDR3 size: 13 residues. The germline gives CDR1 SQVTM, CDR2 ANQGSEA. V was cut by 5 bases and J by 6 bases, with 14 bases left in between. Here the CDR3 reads CSVTRQPANEQFF. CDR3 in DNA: TGCAGCGTTACGAGACAGCCCGCCAATGAGCAGTTCTTC.

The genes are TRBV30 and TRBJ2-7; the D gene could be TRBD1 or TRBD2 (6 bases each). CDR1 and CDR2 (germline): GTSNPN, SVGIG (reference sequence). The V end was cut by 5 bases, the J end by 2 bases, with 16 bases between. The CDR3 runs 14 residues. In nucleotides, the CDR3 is TGTGCCTGGCGTCTCCCCGGGGGCGCCTACGAGCAGTACTTC. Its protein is CAWRLPGGAYEQYF.

The CDR3 nucleotides are TGTGCCAGCAGCTTAATGGGACTAGCGGGGTACAATGAGCAGTTCTTC. Translating it yields CASSLMGLAGYNEQFF. The V call is TRBV7-3, the J call TRBJ2-1; 13 bases fit TRBD2. The CDR3 runs to 16 residues. Per germline, CDR1 SGHTA and CDR2 FQGTGA. Trimming removed 1 base from V and 4 bases from J; junction bases left unmatched: 1.

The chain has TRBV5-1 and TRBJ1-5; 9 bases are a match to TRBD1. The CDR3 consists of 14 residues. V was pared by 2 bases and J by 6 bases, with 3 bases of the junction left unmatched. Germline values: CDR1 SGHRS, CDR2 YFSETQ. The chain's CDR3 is CASSLGTGSQPQHF. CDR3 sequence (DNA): TGCGCCAGCAGCTTAGGGACAGGGAGTCAGCCCCAGCATTTT.

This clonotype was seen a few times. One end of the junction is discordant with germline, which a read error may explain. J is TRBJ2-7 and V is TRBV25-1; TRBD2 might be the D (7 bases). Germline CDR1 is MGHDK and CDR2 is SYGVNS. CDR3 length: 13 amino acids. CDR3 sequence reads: CASSEWGGDKLGF. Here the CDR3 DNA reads TGTGCCAGCAGTGAATGGGGAGGGGACAAACTGGGCTTC.

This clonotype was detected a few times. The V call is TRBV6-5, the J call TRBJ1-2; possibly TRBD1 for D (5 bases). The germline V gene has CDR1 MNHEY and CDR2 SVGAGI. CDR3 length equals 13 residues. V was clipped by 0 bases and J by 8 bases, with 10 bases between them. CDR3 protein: CASSYSPGGGYTF. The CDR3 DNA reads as TGTGCCAGCAGTTACTCGCCCGGGGGGGGCTACACCTTC.

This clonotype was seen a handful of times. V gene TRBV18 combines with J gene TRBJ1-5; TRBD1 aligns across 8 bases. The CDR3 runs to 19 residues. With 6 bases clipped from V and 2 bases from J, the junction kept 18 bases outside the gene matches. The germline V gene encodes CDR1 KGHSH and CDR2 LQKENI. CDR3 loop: CASSPFWAGGDFGNQPQHF. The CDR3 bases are TGTGCCAGCTCCCCCTTTTGGGCAGGGGGCGATTTCGGCAATCAGCCCCAGCATTTT. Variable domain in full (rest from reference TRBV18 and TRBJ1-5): NAGVMQNPRHLVRRRGQEARLRCSPMKGHSHVYWYRQLPEEGLKFMVYLQKENIIDESGMPKERFSAEFPKEGPSILRIQQVVRGDSAAYFCASSPFWAGGDFGNQPQHFGDGTRLSIL.

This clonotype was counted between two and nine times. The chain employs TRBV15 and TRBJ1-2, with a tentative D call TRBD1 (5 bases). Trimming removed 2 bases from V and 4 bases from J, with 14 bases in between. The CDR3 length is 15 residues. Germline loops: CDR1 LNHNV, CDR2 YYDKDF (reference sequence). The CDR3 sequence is CATSRKPQATYGYTF. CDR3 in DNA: TGTGCCACCAGCAGAAAACCACAGGCGACCTATGGCTACACCTTC.

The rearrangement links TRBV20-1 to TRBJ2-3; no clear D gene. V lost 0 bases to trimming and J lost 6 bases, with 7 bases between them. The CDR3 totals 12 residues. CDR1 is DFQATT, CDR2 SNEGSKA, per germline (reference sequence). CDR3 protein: CSARELGDTQYF. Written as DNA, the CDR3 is TGCAGTGCTAGAGAACTGGGGGATACGCAGTATTTT.

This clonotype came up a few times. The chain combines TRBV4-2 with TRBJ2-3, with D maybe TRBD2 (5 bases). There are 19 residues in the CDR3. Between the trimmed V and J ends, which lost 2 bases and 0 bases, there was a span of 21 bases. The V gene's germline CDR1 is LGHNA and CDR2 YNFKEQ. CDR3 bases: TGTGCCAGCAGCCAATCAAGTCTAGAGGAGGTGTCTAGCACAGATACGCAGTATTTT. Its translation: CASSQSSLEEVSSTDTQYF.

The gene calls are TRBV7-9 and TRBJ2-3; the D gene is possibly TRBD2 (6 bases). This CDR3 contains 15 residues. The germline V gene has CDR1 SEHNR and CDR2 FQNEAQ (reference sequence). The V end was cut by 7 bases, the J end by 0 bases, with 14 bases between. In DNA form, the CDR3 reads TGTGCCAGCAAGAGACTAGTCGGAAGCACAGATACGCAGTATTTT. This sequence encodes CASKRLVGSTDTQYF.

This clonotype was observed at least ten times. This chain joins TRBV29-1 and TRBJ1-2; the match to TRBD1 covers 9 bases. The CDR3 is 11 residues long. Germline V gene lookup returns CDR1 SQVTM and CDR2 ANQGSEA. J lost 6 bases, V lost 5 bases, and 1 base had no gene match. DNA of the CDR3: TGCAGCGTTCGGACAGGGGATGGCTACACCTTC. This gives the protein CSVRTGDGYTF.

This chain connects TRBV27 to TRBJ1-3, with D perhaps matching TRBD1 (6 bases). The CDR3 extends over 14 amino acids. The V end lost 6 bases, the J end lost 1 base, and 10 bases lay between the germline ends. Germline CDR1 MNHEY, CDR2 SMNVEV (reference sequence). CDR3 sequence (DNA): TGTGCCAGCAGGAAAACAGGGTCTGGAAACACCATATATTTT. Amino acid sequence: CASRKTGSGNTIYF.

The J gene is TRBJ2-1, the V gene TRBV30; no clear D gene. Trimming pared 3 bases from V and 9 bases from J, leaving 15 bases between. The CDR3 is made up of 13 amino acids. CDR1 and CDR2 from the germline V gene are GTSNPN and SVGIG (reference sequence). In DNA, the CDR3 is TGTGCCTGGAGGGTTTCGGGTTCGGGTGAGCAGTTCTTC. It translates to CAWRVSGSGEQFF.

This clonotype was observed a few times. The CDR3 loop reads CASSWGQGINYNEQFF. CDR3 sequence (DNA): TGTGCCAGCAGCTGGGGACAGGGGATAAACTACAATGAGCAGTTCTTC. The chain uses TRBV5-6 and TRBJ2-1; TRBD1 aligns across 10 bases. Trimming took 3 bases from V and 3 from J; bases not matched to a gene: 6. The CDR3 extends over 16 amino acids. Per the germline V gene, CDR1 is SGHDT and CDR2 is YYEEEE.

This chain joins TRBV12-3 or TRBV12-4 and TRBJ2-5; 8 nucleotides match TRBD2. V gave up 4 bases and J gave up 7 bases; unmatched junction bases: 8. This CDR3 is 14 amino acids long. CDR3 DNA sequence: TGTGCCAGCAGTTGGAACGGGGGGGAGGGGACCCAGTACTTC. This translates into CASSWNGGEGTQYF.

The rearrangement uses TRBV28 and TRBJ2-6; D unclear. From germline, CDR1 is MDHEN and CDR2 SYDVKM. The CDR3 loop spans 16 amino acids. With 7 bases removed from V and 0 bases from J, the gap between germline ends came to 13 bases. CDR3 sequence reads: CASKPTTSSGANVLTF. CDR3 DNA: TGTGCCAGCAAACCTACAACGAGCTCTGGGGCCAACGTCCTGACTTTC.